Detailed here is one TCR beta chain. What it binds is unknown. The sample originates from a study of cytomegalovirus exposure and HLA in healthy donors. The PCR contained 60 Vbeta and 13 Jbeta primers. The method was immunoSEQ multiplex PCR; TCRdb's version includes in-frame clones alone and lacks a portion of them. The listing records 85,000 to 110,000 clones. Study results and limitations: TCR sequences were mostly rare, though some public TCRs occurred in many donors. As was reported, the classifier diagnosed cytomegalovirus status with high specificity and sensitivity.

Per the germline V gene, CDR1 is SGHDN and CDR2 is FVKESK. The CDR3 covers 16 residues. This clonotype was sampled from a man in his forties in good health and CMV-seronegative. The sequenced sample consisted of PBMCs. The chain couples TRBV14 to TRBJ2-5; no definite D call. The closer fit of TRBJ2-7 to the DNA end suggests the J call may be wrong. CDR3 nucleotides: TGTGCCAGCAGCCAAGATTACTGGCAGGCTCCCTACGAGCAGTACTTC. Amino acid sequence: CASSQDYWQAPYEQYF.